This TCR beta chain emerged from a study of identical twins. General study points: With monozygotic twins, out-of-frame TCR alpha sharing exceeded what models estimated. Out-of-frame beta sequences exhibited a weaker degree of excess twin sharing.

Template switching (which added a universal primer site) was used, and cDNA carried unique molecular identifiers. TCRdb re-analysed the 5' RACE reads in MiXCR, keeping a single row per CDR3 protein. Counted here are 150,000 or so distinct CDR3 sequences, 3.5% occurring once; the ten biggest clones make up approximately 7.6%. This clonotype was detected only a few times. Antigen: not known. V lost 2 bases and J lost 3; bases outside the gene matches: 6. The CDR3 runs 16 residues. Germline loops: CDR1 KGHSH, CDR2 LQKENI. The sequenced sample consisted of memory T cells sorted from blood. The V call is TRBV18, the J call TRBJ2-3, with 9 bases that match TRBD1. The clonotype was recovered from a young man in good health. This chain's CDR3 is CASSPKQGAGTDTQYF. CDR3 bases: TGTGCCAGCTCACCAAAACAGGGGGCAGGGACAGATACGCAGTATTTT.